Listed below are T cell receptor beta chains from one sample, sequenced in a study of T cells after yellow fever vaccination. TCRdb itself ran the 5' RACE reads through MiXCR, one entry per CDR3 protein. Of some 560,000 distinct CDR3 sequences listed, roughly a sixth are singletons. Here the sequenced sample was PBMCs, taken 5 to 6 days after the first yellow fever vaccination. The origin of the receptors is a man between 18 and 35 years old who received the YFV17D yellow fever vaccine. The CDR3 runs from the conserved cysteine through the conserved F or W. A D gene is named only where the DNA matches it firmly. Clone size, where shown, is once, few, many, or a class for clones that have expanded.

J gene	clone size	D gene	V gene	CDR3 protein	CDR3 DNA
TRBJ1-1	few	-	TRBV7-3	CASSVRVNTEAFF	TGTGCCAGCAGCGTCAGGGTGAACACTGAAGCTTTCTTT
TRBJ2-3	few	-	TRBV4-1	CASSRLVPTDTQYF	TGCGCCAGCAGCCGACTAGTTCCCACAGATACGCAGTATTTT
TRBJ2-1	-	TRBD2	TRBV4-3	CASSQDRGGGAYNEQFF	TGCGCCAGCAGCCAAGACCGAGGCGGGGGAGCCTACAATGAGCAGTTCTTC
TRBJ2-6	-	-	TRBV7-3	CASSPIGQLSSGANVLTF	TGTGCCAGCAGCCCCATAGGACAGCTTTCCTCTGGGGCCAACGTCCTGACTTTC
TRBJ2-1	-	-	TRBV29-1	CSVEGPDEQFF	TGCAGCGTTGAAGGCCCTGATGAGCAGTTCTTC
TRBJ2-1	-	TRBD2	TRBV19	CASSQMASGGGEQFF	TGTGCCAGTAGCCAGATGGCTAGCGGGGGGGGTGAGCAGTTCTTC
TRBJ1-2	-	-	TRBV11-1	CASSGGPSHGYTF	TGTGCCAGCAGCGGTGGACCGTCCCATGGCTACACCTTC
TRBJ2-3	-	TRBD2	TRBV4-1	CASSQDGAGGADTQYF	TGCGCCAGCAGCCAAGATGGAGCGGGGGGGGCAGATACGCAGTATTTT
TRBJ2-3	-	TRBD1	TRBV11-2	CASSPNRGGTQYF	TGTGCCAGCAGTCCAAACAGGGGCGGTACGCAGTATTTT
TRBJ1-5	many	-	TRBV29-1	CSVAVDGKNQPQHF	TGCAGCGTAGCCGTGGACGGGAAAAATCAGCCCCAGCATTTT
TRBJ2-3	few	-	TRBV7-3	CASSLTRATDTQYF	TGTGCCAGCAGCTTAACTAGGGCCACAGATACGCAGTATTTT
TRBJ2-7	few	TRBD2	TRBV2	CASIAGGNYEQYF	TGTGCCAGCATAGCGGGGGGCAACTACGAGCAGTACTTC
TRBJ1-5	few	-	TRBV20-1	CSARDGGRVYSNQPQHF	TGCAGTGCTAGAGATGGCGGGAGGGTCTATAGCAATCAGCCCCAGCATTTT
TRBJ2-5	-	-	TRBV20-1	CSARRPGAETQYF	TGCAGTGCTAGAAGGCCGGGTGCGGAGACCCAGTACTTC
TRBJ2-7	few	TRBD2	TRBV2	CASCQGLVAYEQYF	TGTGCCAGCTGTCAAGGACTAGTGGCCTACGAGCAGTACTTC
TRBJ1-2	-	-	TRBV29-1	CSARRGMDGYTF	TGCAGCGCCAGGAGGGGAATGGATGGCTACACCTTC
TRBJ2-3	-	-	TRBV30	CAWSVGRSTDTQYF	TGTGCCTGGAGTGTAGGGCGGAGCACAGATACGCAGTATTTT
TRBJ1-1	few	-	TRBV5-1	CASNAGGDETEAFF	TGCGCCAGCAACGCGGGTGGCGACGAAACTGAAGCTTTCTTT
TRBJ2-5	-	-	TRBV6-1	CASSPGRNRRIQETQYF	TGTGCCAGCAGTCCGGGGCGTAATCGACGGATTCAAGAGACCCAGTACTTC
TRBJ2-1	-	-	TRBV9	CASSVAVASSYNEQFF	TGTGCCAGCAGCGTAGCGGTAGCTTCAAGTTACAATGAGCAGTTCTTC
TRBJ1-5	-	-	TRBV4-1	CASSQEEGRPNQPQHF	TGCGCCAGCAGCCAAGAAGAGGGAAGGCCTAATCAGCCCCAGCATTTT
TRBJ1-1	-	-	TRBV5-1	CASTDVSGMNAEAFF	TGCGCCAGCACTGATGTGTCGGGTATGAACGCTGAAGCTTTCTTT
TRBJ2-3	many	TRBD2	TRBV11-2	CASSWPSARTSGGSRQDTQYF	TGTGCCAGCAGCTGGCCCTCCGCTAGGACTAGCGGGGGGAGCCGTCAGGATACGCAGTATTTT